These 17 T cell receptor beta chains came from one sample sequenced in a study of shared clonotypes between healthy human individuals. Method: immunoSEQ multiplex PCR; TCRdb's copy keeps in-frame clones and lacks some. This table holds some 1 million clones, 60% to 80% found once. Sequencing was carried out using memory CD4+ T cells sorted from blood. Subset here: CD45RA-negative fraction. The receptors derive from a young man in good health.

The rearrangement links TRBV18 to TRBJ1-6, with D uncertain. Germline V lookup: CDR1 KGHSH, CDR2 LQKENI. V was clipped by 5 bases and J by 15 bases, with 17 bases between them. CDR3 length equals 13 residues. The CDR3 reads CASSASTDFRLHF. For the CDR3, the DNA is TGTGCCAGCTCAGCTTCGACGGACTTTCGCCTCCACTTT.

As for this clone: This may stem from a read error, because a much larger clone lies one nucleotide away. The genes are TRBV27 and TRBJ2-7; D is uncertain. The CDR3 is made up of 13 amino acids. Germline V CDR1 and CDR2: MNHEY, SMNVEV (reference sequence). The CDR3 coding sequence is TGTGCCAGCAGTCCCGGTCTCGGCTACAAGCAGTACTTC. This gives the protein CASSPGLGYKQYF.

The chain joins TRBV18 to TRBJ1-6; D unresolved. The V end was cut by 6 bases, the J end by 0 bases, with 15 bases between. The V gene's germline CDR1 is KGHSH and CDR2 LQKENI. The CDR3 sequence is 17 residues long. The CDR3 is CASSPREGSSYNSPLHF. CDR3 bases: TGTGCCAGCTCCCCTAGGGAAGGAAGCTCCTATAATTCACCCCTCCACTTT.

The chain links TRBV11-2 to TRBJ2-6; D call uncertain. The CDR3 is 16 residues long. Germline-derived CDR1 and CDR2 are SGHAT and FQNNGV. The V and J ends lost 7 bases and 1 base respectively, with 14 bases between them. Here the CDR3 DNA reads TGTGCCAGCACCCCAGACTGGCTTTCTGGGGCCAACGTCCTGACTTTC. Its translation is CASTPDWLSGANVLTF.

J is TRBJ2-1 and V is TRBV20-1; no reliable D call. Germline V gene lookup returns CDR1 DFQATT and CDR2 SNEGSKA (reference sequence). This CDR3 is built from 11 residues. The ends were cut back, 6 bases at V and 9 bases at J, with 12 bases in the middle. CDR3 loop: CSAGYLGEQFF. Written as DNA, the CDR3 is TGCAGTGCGGGCTATCTCGGTGAGCAGTTCTTC.

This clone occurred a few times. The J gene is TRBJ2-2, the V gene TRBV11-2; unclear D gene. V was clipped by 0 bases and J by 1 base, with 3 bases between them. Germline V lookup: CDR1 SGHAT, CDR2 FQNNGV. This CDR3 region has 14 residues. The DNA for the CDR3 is TGTGCCAGCAGCTTAGAGTGGAACACCGGGGAGCTGTTTTTT. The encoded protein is CASSLEWNTGELFF.

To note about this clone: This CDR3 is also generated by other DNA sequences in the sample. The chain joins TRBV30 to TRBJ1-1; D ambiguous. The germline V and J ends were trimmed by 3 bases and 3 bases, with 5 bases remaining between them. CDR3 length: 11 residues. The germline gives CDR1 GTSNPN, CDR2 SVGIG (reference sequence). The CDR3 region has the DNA TGTGCCTGGAGCCAGGACACTGAAGCTTTCTTT. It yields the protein CAWSQDTEAFF. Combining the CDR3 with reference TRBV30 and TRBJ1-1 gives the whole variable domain SQTIHQWPATLVQPVGSPLSLECTVEGTSNPNLYWYRQAAGRGLQLLFYSVGIGQISSEVPQNLSASRPQDRQFILSSKKLLLSDSGFYLCAWSQDTEAFFGQGTRLTVV.

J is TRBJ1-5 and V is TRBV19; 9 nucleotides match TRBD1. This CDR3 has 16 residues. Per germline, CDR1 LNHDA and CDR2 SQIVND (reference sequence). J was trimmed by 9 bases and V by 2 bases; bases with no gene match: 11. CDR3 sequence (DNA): TGTGCCAGTAGTATATACTGGGGACAGGGCCTGGGGCCCCAGCATTTT. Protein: CASSIYWGQGLGPQHF.

In DNA form, the CDR3 reads TGCGCCAGCAGGCCGGGTAACTATGGCTACACCTTC. Protein sequence: CASRPGNYGYTF. The chain recombines TRBV5-1 with TRBJ1-2, with no clear D. Trimming stripped 5 bases from V and 1 base from J, with 6 bases between. The CDR3 sequence is 12 residues long. CDR1 is SGHRS, CDR2 YFSETQ, per germline. Combining the CDR3 with reference TRBV5-1 and TRBJ1-2 gives the whole variable domain KAGVTQTPRYLIKTRGQQVTLSCSPISGHRSVSWYQQTPGQGLQFLFEYFSETQRNKGNFPGRFSGRQFSNSRSEMNVSTLELGDSALYLCASRPGNYGYTFGSGTRLTVV.

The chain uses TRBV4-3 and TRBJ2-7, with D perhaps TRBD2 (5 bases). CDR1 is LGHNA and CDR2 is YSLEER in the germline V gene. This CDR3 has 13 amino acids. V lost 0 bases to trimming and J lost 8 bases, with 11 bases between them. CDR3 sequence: CASSQDYGEQQYF. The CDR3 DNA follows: TGCGCCAGCAGCCAAGATTACGGGGAACAGCAGTACTTC.

DNA for the CDR3: TGTGCCAGCAGCATGCAGGGGTTCTATGGCTACACCTTC. This encodes CASSMQGFYGYTF. The chain carries TRBV5-6 and TRBJ1-2, with a possible D match to TRBD1 (6 bases). CDR3 size: 13 residues. CDR1 and CDR2 (germline): SGHDT, YYEEEE. The ends were cut back, 4 bases at V and 4 bases at J, with 11 bases in the middle.

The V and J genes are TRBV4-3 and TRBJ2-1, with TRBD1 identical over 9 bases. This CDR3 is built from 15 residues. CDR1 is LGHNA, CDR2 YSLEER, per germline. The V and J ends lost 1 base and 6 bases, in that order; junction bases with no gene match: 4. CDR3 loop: CASSQGTGESNEQFF. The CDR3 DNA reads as TGCGCCAGCAGCCAAGGGACAGGGGAGAGCAATGAGCAGTTCTTC.

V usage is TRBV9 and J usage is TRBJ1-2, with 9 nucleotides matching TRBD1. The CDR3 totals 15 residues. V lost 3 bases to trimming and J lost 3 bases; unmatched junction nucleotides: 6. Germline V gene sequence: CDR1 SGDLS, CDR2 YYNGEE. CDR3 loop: CASSGGTGWHYGYTF. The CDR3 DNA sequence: TGTGCCAGCAGCGGCGGGACAGGGTGGCACTATGGCTACACCTTC. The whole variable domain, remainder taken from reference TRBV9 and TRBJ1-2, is DSGVTQTPKHLITATGQRVTLRCSPRSGDLSVYWYQQSLDQGLQFLIQYYNGEERAKGNILERFSAQQFPDLHSELNLSSLELGDSALYFCASSGGTGWHYGYTFGSGTRLTVV.

CDR3 sequence: CASTTTWGDNSPLHF. CDR3 nucleotides: TGTGCCAGTACCACGACATGGGGAGATAATTCACCCCTCCACTTT. V gene TRBV19 combines with J gene TRBJ1-6; D remains unclear. The CDR3 covers 15 residues. CDR1 and CDR2 (germline): LNHDA, SQIVND (reference sequence). Between the trimmed V and J ends, which lost 7 bases and 5 bases, there was a span of 15 bases.

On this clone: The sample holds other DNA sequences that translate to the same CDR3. This CDR3 reads CASSLGEETQYF. The CDR3 coding sequence is TGTGCCAGCAGCTTAGGGGAGGAGACCCAGTACTTC. The chain employs TRBV11-3 and TRBJ2-5; possible D gene TRBD2, 5 bases. The germline V gene encodes CDR1 SGHNT and CDR2 YENEEA. The CDR3 consists of 12 residues. Between the trimmed V and J ends, which lost 1 base and 5 bases, there was a span of 5 bases.

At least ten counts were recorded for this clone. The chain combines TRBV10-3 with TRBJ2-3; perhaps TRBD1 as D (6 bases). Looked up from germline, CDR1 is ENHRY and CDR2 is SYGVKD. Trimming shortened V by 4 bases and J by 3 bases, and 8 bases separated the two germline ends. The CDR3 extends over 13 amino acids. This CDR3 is CAISAGETDTQYF. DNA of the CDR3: TGTGCCATCAGTGCAGGGGAAACAGATACGCAGTATTTT.

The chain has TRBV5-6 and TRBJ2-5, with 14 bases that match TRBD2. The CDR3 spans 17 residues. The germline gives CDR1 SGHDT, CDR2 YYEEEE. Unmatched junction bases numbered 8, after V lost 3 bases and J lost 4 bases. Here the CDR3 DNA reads TGTGCCAGCAGCTCCGGACTAGCGGGAGGAAGCGGAGAGACCCAGTACTTC. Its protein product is CASSSGLAGGSGETQYF.